A single sample gave rise to the 21 T cell receptor beta chains below, sequenced in a study of T cell repertoires in cytomegalovirus infection. These receptors are not linked to any known antigen. Each CDR3 protein is one row after TCRdb ran MiXCR on the reads. The table includes about 110,000 distinct CDR3 sequences, around 31% detected once. Sample: CD8+ T cells from cultured PBMCs, taken from culture after CMV antigen stimulation. The receptors stem from a human donor in good health (CMV status not recorded). Some clones in this sample may be carry-over from other donors' samples.

This clonotype turned up a few times. V is TRBV7-2 and J is TRBJ2-3; maybe TRBD2 (5 bases). V lost 1 base and J lost 5, with 10 bases in between. The CDR3 totals 14 residues. Germline loops: CDR1 SGHTA, CDR2 FQGNSA. CDR3 sequence reads: CASSLGELGDTQYF. Written as DNA, the CDR3 is TGTGCCAGCAGCTTAGGGGAGTTAGGAGATACGCAGTATTTT.

The chain couples TRBV11-2 to TRBJ2-3; tentatively, D is TRBD1 or TRBD2 (5 bases each). There are 15 residues in the CDR3. CDR1 SGHAT and CDR2 FQNNGV come from the germline V gene. Trimming removed 5 bases at V and 1 base at J, with 13 bases between. CDR3 DNA sequence: TGTGCCAGCAGCAGACCGGGACCCCGCACAGATACGCAGTATTTT. It is translated as CASSRPGPRTDTQYF.

In its sample, this clonotype was seen many times. The gene calls are TRBV11-1 and TRBJ2-2; 8 bases are a match to TRBD1. From germline, CDR1 is SGHAT and CDR2 FQDESV (reference sequence). CDR3 length: 16 residues. V shed 3 bases, J shed 7 bases, and the junction held 10 bases outside the gene matches. The CDR3 DNA follows: TGTGCCAGCAGCTTCTCCGGGACAGGCGACTTCGGGGAGCTGTTTTTT. Translated, it gives CASSFSGTGDFGELFF.

V is TRBV6-6 and J is TRBJ1-3; D call uncertain. Deletions cut 6 bases from V and 4 bases from J, with 13 bases between. The CDR3 has 14 residues. Germline CDR1 reads MNHNY; CDR2 reads SVGAGI (reference sequence). Here the CDR3 DNA reads TGTGCCAGCAGCATTTCCGCGGCAGGAAACACCATATATTTT. Amino acids: CASSISAAGNTIYF.

There are many counts of this clonotype. CDR3 DNA sequence: TGTGCCAGCAGCTTCAGCAGGGCTCAAGAGACCCAGTACTTC. It encodes CASSFSRAQETQYF. The chain recombines TRBV7-6 with TRBJ2-5; D may be TRBD1 (5 bases). V was pared by 3 bases and J by 2 bases, with 10 bases between. CDR1 is SGHVS, CDR2 FNYEAQ, per germline. CDR3 length equals 14 residues.

The chain joins TRBV5-4 to TRBJ2-2; 9 bases agree with TRBD2. V lost 1 base and J lost 2; bases outside the gene matches: 6. The CDR3 is 17 amino acids. Germline V lookup: CDR1 SGHNT, CDR2 YYREEE (reference sequence). CDR3 protein: CASSLFQLAGNTGELFF. The CDR3 DNA sequence: TGTGCCAGCAGCTTGTTCCAACTAGCGGGTAACACCGGGGAGCTGTTTTTT.

The V call is TRBV19, the J call TRBJ1-1, with no clear D. The germline V gene has CDR1 LNHDA and CDR2 SQIVND (reference sequence). The CDR3 is 15 amino acids. Trimming left V 2 bases short and J 0 bases short, with 10 bases between. CDR3 bases: TGTGCCAGTAGTATATCCCAGGAGGTGAACACTGAAGCTTTCTTT. The encoded protein is CASSISQEVNTEAFF.

This CDR3 is CASSSHSDASYNEQFF. The DNA of the CDR3 is TGTGCCAGCAGCTCCCATTCGGACGCATCCTACAATGAGCAGTTCTTC. The V call is TRBV11-3, the J call TRBJ2-1; D uncertain. This CDR3 region has 16 residues. The germline gives CDR1 SGHNT, CDR2 YENEEA. V lost 4 bases to trimming and J lost 1 base, with 14 bases between them. Supplemented by reference TRBV11-3 and TRBJ2-1, the full variable domain reads EAGVVQSPRYKIIEKKQPVAFWCNPISGHNTLYWYLQNLGQGPELLIRYENEEAVDDSQLPKDRFSAERLKGVDSTLKIQPAELGDSAVYLCASSSHSDASYNEQFFGPGTRLTVL.

This clonotype was detected ten times or more. The chain recombines TRBV7-8 with TRBJ2-3; possibly TRBD2 for D (6 bases). The ends were cut back, 5 bases at V and 2 bases at J, with 17 bases in the middle. The CDR3 covers 16 residues. Germline CDR1 reads SGHVS; CDR2 reads FQNEAQ. The CDR3 DNA follows: TGTGCCAGCAGCCAACTAGCCTCCATGGACACAGATACGCAGTATTTT. Protein product: CASSQLASMDTDTQYF.

The table lists this clonotype with a few counts. CDR3 nucleotide sequence: TGTGCCACCAGCGGGGGATATGAGCAGTTCTTC. Translated: CATSGGYEQFF. This chain joins TRBV15 and TRBJ2-1; perhaps D is TRBD1 or TRBD2 (5 bases each). Trimming left V 5 bases short and J 8 bases short, with 7 bases between. The CDR3 has 11 amino acids. CDR1 is LNHNV and CDR2 is YYDKDF in the germline V gene (reference sequence).

The CDR3 is CASSRDRGYTEAFF. DNA of the CDR3: TGCGCCAGCAGCCGCGACAGGGGTTACACTGAAGCTTTCTTT. The chain combines TRBV4-3 with TRBJ1-1; the match to TRBD1 covers 8 bases. The CDR3 spans 14 residues. CDR1 is LGHNA and CDR2 is YSLEER in the germline V gene. V was pared by 4 bases and J by 3 bases, with 4 bases of the junction left unmatched.

The chain has TRBV28 and TRBJ2-7; TRBD2 is a possible D gene (5 bases). This CDR3 has 15 residues. Germline assignment: CDR1 MDHEN and CDR2 SYDVKM. With 4 bases removed from V and 3 bases from J, the gap between germline ends came to 16 bases. The CDR3 reads CASSSTDGKNYEQYF. In DNA form, the CDR3 reads TGTGCCAGCAGTTCTACGGACGGGAAAAACTACGAGCAGTACTTC.

The chain combines TRBV12-3 or TRBV12-4 with TRBJ2-7; no firm D call. The CDR3 runs 13 residues. V lost 0 bases and J lost 5, with 8 bases in between. The CDR3 spells CASSLANAHEQYF. For the CDR3, the DNA is TGTGCCAGCAGTTTAGCGAACGCCCACGAGCAGTACTTC.

This clonotype was seen a few times. This rearrangement joins TRBV6-6 to TRBJ2-1; D possibly corresponds to TRBD1 (6 bases). This CDR3 has 13 amino acids. Per germline, CDR1 MNHNY and CDR2 SVGAGI (reference sequence). The germline V and J ends were trimmed by 7 bases and 3 bases, with 10 bases remaining between them. For the CDR3, the DNA is TGTGCCAGCACCTCGACAGGCTACAATGAGCAGTTCTTC. It specifies CASTSTGYNEQFF.

A few counts support this clonotype. The genes are TRBV12-3 or TRBV12-4 and TRBJ2-2, with D perhaps TRBD2 (6 bases). The V gene lost 3 bases and the J gene lost 5 bases, with 10 bases spanning the gap. The CDR3 spans 14 residues. As DNA, the CDR3 is TGTGCCAGCAGTTTTGGGGGAGGAACCGGGGAGCTGTTTTTT. Amino acid sequence: CASSFGGGTGELFF.

This clonotype has more than one count but fewer than ten. CDR3 sequence (DNA): TGTGCCAGCAGCCTAGACGGGACTGGAGGCTACAATGAGCAGTTCTTC. Translation: CASSLDGTGGYNEQFF. The V and J genes are TRBV7-9 and TRBJ2-1; possible D gene TRBD2, 6 bases. Germline loops: CDR1 SEHNR, CDR2 FQNEAQ (reference sequence). This CDR3 has 16 amino acids. V was pared by 5 bases and J by 3 bases, with 17 bases between.

This sequence joins TRBV27 and TRBJ2-5; D call uncertain. The CDR3 covers 13 residues. The V end was cut by 2 bases, the J end by 2 bases, with 6 bases between. The germline V gene has CDR1 MNHEY and CDR2 SMNVEV (reference sequence). CDR3 nucleotide sequence: TGTGCCAGCAGTTTAACTGAACAAGAGACCCAGTACTTC. Translation: CASSLTEQETQYF.

This clonotype turned up a few times. This sequence joins TRBV7-9 and TRBJ2-3, with 10 bases matching TRBD2. With 3 bases clipped from V and 1 base from J, the junction kept 16 bases outside the gene matches. The germline CDR1 and CDR2 sequences are SEHNR and FQNEAQ (reference sequence). This CDR3 has 20 residues. The CDR3 nucleotides read TGTGCCAGCAGCTTCGCAGCGGGAGGGTATGTGTCCCGGGGCACAGATACGCAGTATTTT. Protein: CASSFAAGGYVSRGTDTQYF.

This clonotype has ten or more counts. The chain has TRBV11-2 and TRBJ1-2; the match to TRBD1 covers 12 bases. This CDR3 contains 19 residues. The germline V gene has CDR1 SGHAT and CDR2 FQNNGV. The trim removed 2 bases at V and 1 base at J, leaving 11 bases unmatched. The CDR3 protein is CASSLRGDRGLQINYGYTF. In DNA, the CDR3 is TGTGCCAGCAGCTTAAGGGGGGACAGGGGGCTCCAGATTAACTATGGCTACACCTTC. The complete variable domain, with remaining parts taken from reference TRBV11-2 and TRBJ1-2, reads EAGVAQSPRYKIIEKRQSVAFWCNPISGHATLYWYQQILGQGPKLLIQFQNNGVVDDSQLPKDRFSAERLKGVDSTLKIQPAKLEDSAVYLCASSLRGDRGLQINYGYTFGSGTRLTVV.

The V call is TRBV6-1, the J call TRBJ1-5; the match to TRBD1 covers 9 bases. Germline CDR1 MNHNS, CDR2 SASEGT. The CDR3 totals 16 residues. The ends lost 4 bases at V and 3 bases at J; junction bases unmatched: 7. This chain's CDR3 is CASSGEGQGNNQPQHF. The CDR3 coding sequence is TGTGCCAGCAGTGGGGAAGGACAGGGGAACAATCAGCCCCAGCATTTT.

This clonotype was recorded a few times. The J gene is TRBJ2-1, the V gene TRBV11-3, with D possibly called TRBD1 or TRBD2 (5 bases each). The V gene's germline CDR1 is SGHNT and CDR2 YENEEA. Trimming took off 5 bases at V and 4 bases at J, with 15 bases between the two ends. The CDR3 extends over 15 amino acids. CDR3 coding DNA: TGTGCCAGCAGCAAGGGACCTGAGGGATACAATGAGCAGTTCTTC. Its translation: CASSKGPEGYNEQFF.